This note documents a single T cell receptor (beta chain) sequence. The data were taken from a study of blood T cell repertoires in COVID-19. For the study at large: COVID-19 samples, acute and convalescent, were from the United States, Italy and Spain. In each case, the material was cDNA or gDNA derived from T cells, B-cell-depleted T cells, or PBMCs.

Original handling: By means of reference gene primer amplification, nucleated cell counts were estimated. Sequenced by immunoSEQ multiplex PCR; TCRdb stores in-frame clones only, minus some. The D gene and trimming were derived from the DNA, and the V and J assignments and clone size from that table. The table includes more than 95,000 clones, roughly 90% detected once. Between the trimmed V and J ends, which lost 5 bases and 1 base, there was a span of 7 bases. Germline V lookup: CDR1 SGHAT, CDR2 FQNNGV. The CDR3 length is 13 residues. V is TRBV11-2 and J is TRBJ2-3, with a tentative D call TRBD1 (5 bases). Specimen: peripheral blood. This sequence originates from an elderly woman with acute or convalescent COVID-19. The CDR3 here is CASSQTGTDTQYF. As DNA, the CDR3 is TGTGCCAGCAGCCAGACAGGCACAGATACGCAGTATTTT.